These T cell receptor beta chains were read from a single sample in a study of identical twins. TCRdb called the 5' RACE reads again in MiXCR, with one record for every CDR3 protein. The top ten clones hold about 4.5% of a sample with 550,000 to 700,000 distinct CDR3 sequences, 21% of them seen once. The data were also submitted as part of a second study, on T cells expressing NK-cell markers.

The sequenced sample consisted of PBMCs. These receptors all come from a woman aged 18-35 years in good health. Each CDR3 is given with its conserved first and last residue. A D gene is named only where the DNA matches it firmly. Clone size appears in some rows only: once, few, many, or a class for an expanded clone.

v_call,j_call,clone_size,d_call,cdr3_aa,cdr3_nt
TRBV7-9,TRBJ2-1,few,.,CASSPAGSRQFF,TGTGCCAGCAGCCCCGCTGGTTCTCGGCAGTTCTTC
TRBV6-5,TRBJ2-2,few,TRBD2,CASSYSRTSGGAAGELFF,TGTGCCAGCAGTTACTCGAGGACTAGCGGGGGGGCCGCCGGGGAGCTGTTTTTT
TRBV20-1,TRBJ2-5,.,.,CSALNPRLLQETQYF,TGCAGTGCTCTTAATCCCAGGCTCCTCCAAGAGACCCAGTACTTC
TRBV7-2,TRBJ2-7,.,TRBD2,CASTRLAGANEQYF,TGTGCCAGCACAAGACTAGCGGGAGCCAACGAGCAGTACTTC
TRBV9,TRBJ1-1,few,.,CASSAPDSKNTEAFF,TGTGCCAGCAGCGCCCCGGACAGCAAGAACACTGAAGCTTTCTTT
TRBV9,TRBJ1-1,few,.,CASSPTGGFAEAFF,TGTGCCAGCAGCCCGACGGGCGGGTTCGCTGAAGCTTTCTTT
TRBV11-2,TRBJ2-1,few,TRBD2,CASSLELPSGTYNEQFF,TGTGCCAGCAGCTTAGAGTTGCCTAGCGGCACGTACAATGAGCAGTTCTTC
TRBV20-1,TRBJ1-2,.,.,CSARGTHRGHYGYTF,TGCAGTGCCCGAGGGACTCACCGGGGTCACTATGGCTACACCTTC
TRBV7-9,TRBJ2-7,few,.,CASRKSGIYEQYF,TGTGCCAGCAGAAAATCCGGGATCTACGAGCAGTACTTC
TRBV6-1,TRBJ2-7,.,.,CASSGTPSHEQYF,TGTGCCAGCAGCGGGACTCCCAGCCACGAGCAGTACTTC
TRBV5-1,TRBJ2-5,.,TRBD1,CASSIRNGTGAYQETQYF,TGCGCCAGCAGCATCCGAAACGGGACAGGCGCCTACCAAGAGACCCAGTACTTC
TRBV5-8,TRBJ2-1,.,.,CASSLAWGRLPYNEQFF,TGTGCCAGCAGCTTGGCTTGGGGGCGACTACCTTACAATGAGCAGTTCTTC
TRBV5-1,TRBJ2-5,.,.,CASSLNIQETQYF,TGCGCCAGCAGCTTGAACATCCAAGAGACCCAGTACTTC
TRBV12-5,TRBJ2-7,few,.,CASGFGISEQYF,TGTGCTAGTGGTTTCGGGATCTCCGAGCAGTACTTC
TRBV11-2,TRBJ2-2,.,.,CASHKTGELFF,TGTGCCAGCCATAAAACCGGGGAGCTGTTTTTT
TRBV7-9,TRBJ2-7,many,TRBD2,CASSLGLAGDEQYF,TGTGCCAGCTCCCTCGGACTAGCGGGAGACGAGCAGTACTTC
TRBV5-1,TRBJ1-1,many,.,CASSLMTGDTEAFF,TGCGCCAGCAGCTTAATGACAGGCGACACTGAAGCTTTCTTT
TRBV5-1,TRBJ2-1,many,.,CASSFTDSSYNEQFF,TGCGCCAGCAGCTTTACGGACAGCTCCTACAATGAGCAGTTCTTC
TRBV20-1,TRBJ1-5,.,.,CSARDPIGDLNQPQHF,TGCAGTGCTAGAGATCCGATAGGGGACCTTAATCAGCCCCAGCATTTT
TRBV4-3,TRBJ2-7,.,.,CASSPRTPSYEQYF,TGCGCCAGCAGCCCCCGGACCCCCTCCTACGAGCAGTACTTC
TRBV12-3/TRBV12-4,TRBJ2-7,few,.,CASSPPGTRPYEQYF,TGTGCCAGCAGTCCGCCGGGGACACGGCCCTACGAGCAGTACTTC
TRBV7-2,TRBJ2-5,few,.,CASSPRTGRGMETQYF,TGTGCCAGCAGCCCCCGGACGGGCCGGGGAATGGAGACCCAGTACTTC
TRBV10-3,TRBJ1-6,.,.,CAISGLTRRSPLHF,TGTGCCATCAGCGGACTCACCCGGCGGTCACCCCTCCACTTT
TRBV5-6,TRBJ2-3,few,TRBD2,CASSLAMGGSTDTQYF,TGTGCCAGCAGCTTGGCCATGGGGGGGAGCACAGATACGCAGTATTTT
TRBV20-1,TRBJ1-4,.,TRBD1,CSANRGREKLFF,TGCAGTGCTAACAGGGGGCGTGAAAAACTGTTTTTT
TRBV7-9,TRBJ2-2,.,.,CASSLLTANTGELFF,TGTGCCAGCAGCCTACTAACAGCGAACACCGGGGAGCTGTTTTTT
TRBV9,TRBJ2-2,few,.,CASSVGVVRPTGELFF,TGTGCCAGCAGCGTAGGAGTTGTGAGGCCCACCGGGGAGCTGTTTTTT
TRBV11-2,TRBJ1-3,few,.,CASSLRTGWDTIYF,TGTGCCAGCAGCCTCCGGACGGGTTGGGACACCATATATTTT
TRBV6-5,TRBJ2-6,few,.,CASSYIRDSGANVLTF,TGTGCCAGCAGTTACATCAGGGACTCTGGGGCCAACGTCCTGACTTTC
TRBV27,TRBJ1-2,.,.,CASSPDTRDLRGYTF,TGTGCCAGCAGTCCTGACACAAGAGATTTAAGGGGCTACACCTTC
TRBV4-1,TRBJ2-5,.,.,CASSQERGSGETQYF,TGCGCCAGCAGCCAAGAAAGGGGAAGTGGAGAGACCCAGTACTTC
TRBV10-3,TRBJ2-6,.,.,CAISESTASSGANVLTF,TGTGCCATCAGTGAGTCGACGGCCAGCTCTGGGGCCAACGTCCTGACTTTC
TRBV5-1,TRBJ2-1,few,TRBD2,CASSLALGGTYNEQFF,TGCGCCAGCAGCTTGGCTCTCGGGGGGACTTACAATGAGCAGTTCTTC
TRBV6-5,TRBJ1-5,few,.,CASSYSNPSHSNQPQHF,TGTGCCAGCAGTTACTCGAATCCCAGCCATAGCAATCAGCCCCAGCATTTT
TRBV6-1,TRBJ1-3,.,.,CATYRGPGNTIYF,TGTGCCACCTATCGAGGTCCTGGAAACACCATATATTTT
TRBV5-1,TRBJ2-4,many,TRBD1,CASSLEGGYGNIQYF,TGCGCCAGCAGCTTGGAAGGGGGCTACGGAAACATTCAGTACTTC
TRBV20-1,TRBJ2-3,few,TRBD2,CSARRTSGTADTQYF,TGCAGTGCTCGACGAACTAGCGGGACCGCCGATACGCAGTATTTT
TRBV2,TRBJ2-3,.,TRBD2,CAIKKTLGAGGSTDTQYF,TGTGCCATCAAAAAGACCTTAGGGGCGGGGGGTAGCACAGATACGCAGTATTTT
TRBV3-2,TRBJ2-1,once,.,CACCTRTSGSNEQFF,TGTGCCTGCTGCACGCGGACTAGCGGGAGTAATGAGCAGTTCTTC
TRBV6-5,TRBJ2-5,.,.,CASSYSSYQETQYF,TGTGCCAGCAGTTACTCGAGTTACCAAGAGACCCAGTACTTC
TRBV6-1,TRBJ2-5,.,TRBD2,CASSQSSGREETQYF,TGTGCCAGCAGTCAGAGTAGCGGGAGAGAGGAGACCCAGTACTTC
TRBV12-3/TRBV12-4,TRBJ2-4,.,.,CASSPGHRKNIQYF,TGTGCCAGCAGTCCCGGACACCGCAAAAACATTCAGTACTTC
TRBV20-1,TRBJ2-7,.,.,CSAARDYEQYF,TGCAGTGCAGCCAGGGACTACGAGCAGTACTTC